A single sample is the source of the 25 T cell receptor beta chains below, sequenced in a study of neurological immune-mediated disorders. TCRdb recomputed calls from the 5' RACE reads with MiXCR, one row per CDR3 protein. The table records over 45,000 distinct CDR3 sequences, over 5.5% of them present only once. The sequencing input was CD4+ T cells from blood. These receptors came from a woman younger than 35 with multiple sclerosis.

This clonotype was counted at least ten times. The rearrangement uses TRBV20-1 and TRBJ2-2; the D is unclear. The CDR3 consists of 14 residues. Looked up from germline, CDR1 is DFQATT and CDR2 is SNEGSKA (reference sequence). Deletions cut 6 bases from V and 2 bases from J, with 13 bases between. In DNA, the CDR3 is TGCAGTGCCACTCCGGAGTTAAACACCGGGGAGCTGTTTTTT. This sequence encodes CSATPELNTGELFF.

This chain uses TRBV25-1 with TRBJ2-2; TRBD1 aligns across 8 bases. Germline CDR1 reads MGHDK; CDR2 reads SYGVNS. V was clipped by 6 bases and J by 3 bases; unmatched bases: 6. CDR3 length equals 15 residues. For the CDR3, the DNA is TGTGCCAGCAGAGAGACAGGGGCGGACACCGGGGAGCTGTTTTTT. It translates to CASRETGADTGELFF.

This clonotype was observed at least ten times. The gene calls are TRBV20-1 and TRBJ2-7; 8 nucleotides line up with TRBD2. The CDR3 has 12 amino acids. Germline V gene sequence: CDR1 DFQATT, CDR2 SNEGSKA (reference sequence). The CDR3 protein is CGASGLSYEQYV. The CDR3 DNA reads TGCGGTGCTAGCGGGCTGTCCTACGAGCAGTACGTC.

This clonotype was recorded at least ten times. The chain recombines TRBV12-3 or TRBV12-4 with TRBJ1-3; D not certain. The length of the CDR3 is 12 residues. V was trimmed by 5 bases and J by 0 bases, leaving 2 bases between them. The CDR3 DNA reads as TGTGCCAGCAGTACCTCTGGAAACACCATATATTTT. The encoded protein is CASSTSGNTIYF.

This clonotype was detected a few times. The chain combines TRBV18 with TRBJ2-1; a possible D gene is TRBD2 (5 bases). The germline V and J ends were trimmed by 0 bases and 1 base, with 10 bases remaining between them. Germline CDR1 KGHSH, CDR2 LQKENI. CDR3 length: 16 residues. The CDR3 region has the DNA TGTGCCAGCTCACCACCAACGGGGTTATCCTACAATGAGCAGTTCTTC. As protein: CASSPPTGLSYNEQFF. The whole variable domain, remainder taken from reference TRBV18 and TRBJ2-1, is NAGVMQNPRHLVRRRGQEARLRCSPMKGHSHVYWYRQLPEEGLKFMVYLQKENIIDESGMPKERFSAEFPKEGPSILRIQQVVRGDSAAYFCASSPPTGLSYNEQFFGPGTRLTVL.

This clonotype occurred a few times. The rearrangement uses TRBV4-3 and TRBJ2-1, with unresolved D. Per germline, CDR1 LGHNA and CDR2 YSLEER. This CDR3 comprises 13 residues. Trimming stripped 1 base from V and 10 bases from J, with 11 bases between. The CDR3 bases are TGCGCCAGCAGCCAAGGATCAGGATGGGAGCAGTTCTTC. It encodes CASSQGSGWEQFF.

The gene calls are TRBV3-1 and TRBJ1-1; D gene uncertain. Germline-derived CDR1 and CDR2 are LGHDT and YNNKEL (reference sequence). The CDR3 is made up of 12 amino acids. Trimming left V 1 base short and J 6 bases short, with 6 bases between. CDR3 DNA: TGTGCCAGCAGCCAAGCCACCTCTGAAGCTTTCTTT. This gives the protein CASSQATSEAFF.

This clonotype appeared many times. The chain is built from TRBV2 and TRBJ2-1; 12 bases line up with TRBD2. The CDR3 contains 14 residues. V shed 5 bases and J 10 bases; nucleotides not matched to a gene: 6. Germline CDR1 reads SNHLY; CDR2 reads FYNNEI. The DNA for the CDR3 is TGTGCCAGCAGTAGAACACTAGCGGGGGGAGAGCAGTTCTTC. This codes for CASSRTLAGGEQFF.

Ten or more counts support this clonotype. The rearrangement links TRBV4-2 to TRBJ1-1; D possibly corresponds to TRBD1 (5 bases). With 4 bases removed from V and 0 bases from J, the gap between germline ends came to 9 bases. This CDR3 spans 14 amino acids. CDR1 is LGHNA and CDR2 is YNFKEQ in the germline V gene. The CDR3 DNA reads TGTGCCAGCAGCCCGACAGCTTTGAACACTGAAGCTTTCTTT. Translation gives CASSPTALNTEAFF.

At least ten counts were recorded for this clonotype. CDR3 DNA: TGCAGTGCTATTAAGGGCCCCCAGGGGAGTTCGACCGGGGAGCTGTTTTTT. Residues: CSAIKGPQGSSTGELFF. The V and J genes are TRBV20-1 and TRBJ2-2; D may be TRBD1 (6 bases). This CDR3 has 17 residues. Germline-derived CDR1 and CDR2 are DFQATT and SNEGSKA (reference sequence). Trimming stripped 4 bases from V and 5 bases from J, with 23 bases between.

This clonotype showed up just once. This chain connects TRBV5-1 to TRBJ2-7; D uncertain. Germline-derived CDR1 and CDR2 are SGHRS and YFSETQ. The CDR3 loop spans 15 amino acids. Trimming stripped 8 bases from V and 4 bases from J, with 22 bases between. CDR3 region: CARFLNKESSYEQYV. DNA for the CDR3: TGCGCCAGGTTTCTTAACAAGGAAAGCTCATACGAGCAGTACGTC.

This clonotype has ten or more counts. The chain is built from TRBV5-5 and TRBJ2-7; D might be TRBD2 (6 bases). Germline CDR1 is SGHKS and CDR2 is YYEKEE (reference sequence). The CDR3 has 14 residues. The V gene lost 4 bases and the J gene lost 9 bases, with 20 bases spanning the gap. CDR3 region: CASSAATRGNGQYV. The DNA of the CDR3 is TGTGCCAGCAGCGCAGCCACCCGGGGGAATGGGCAGTACGTC.

This clonotype was counted at least ten times. The chain employs TRBV6-5 and TRBJ2-5; D uncertain. This CDR3 is built from 12 residues. The V end lost 0 bases, the J end lost 5 bases, and 4 bases lay between the germline ends. Germline loops: CDR1 MNHEY, CDR2 SVGAGI. CDR3 region: CASSYSGETQYF. CDR3 nucleotides: TGTGCCAGCAGTTACTCGGGTGAGACCCAGTACTTC.

This clonotype has a count of ten or more. The chain carries TRBV20-1 and TRBJ1-5, with D possibly being TRBD1 (5 bases). Germline lookup yields CDR1 DFQATT and CDR2 SNEGSKA (reference sequence). CDR3 size: 15 residues. Trimming took off 4 bases at V and 10 bases at J, with 23 bases between the two ends. The CDR3 loop is CSATTGGPPNLPQHF. DNA of the CDR3: TGCAGTGCTACTACCGGGGGACCTCCCAATCTACCCCAGCATTTT.

This clonotype was detected ten times or more. This chain uses TRBV7-3 with TRBJ2-3; D may match TRBD1 or TRBD2 (5 bases each). Germline-derived CDR1 and CDR2 are SGHTA and FQGTGA. Trimming cost V 1 base and J 3 bases, with 17 bases left between them. This CDR3 spans 17 amino acids. CDR3 protein: CASSLMGPATITDTQYF. In nucleotides, the CDR3 is TGTGCCAGCAGCTTAATGGGACCAGCGACGATAACAGATACGCAGTATTTT.

Here the CDR3 reads CAGNREGGTEAFF. The CDR3 DNA reads as TGTGCCGGAAACCGGGAAGGAGGCACTGAAGCTTTCTTT. The chain employs TRBV6-6 and TRBJ1-1; D ambiguous. Trimming pared 11 bases from V and 4 bases from J, leaving 17 bases between. From germline, CDR1 is MNHNY and CDR2 SVGAGI (reference sequence). CDR3 size: 13 residues.

This clonotype was seen more than once but under ten times. The rearrangement links TRBV30 to TRBJ1-2; D is undetermined. Trimming shortened V by 1 base and J by 4 bases, and 10 bases separated the two germline ends. Germline V gives CDR1 GTSNPN, CDR2 SVGIG (reference sequence). This CDR3 comprises 13 residues. The CDR3 region has the DNA TGTGCCTGGAGTGCGCGCTCACCCTATGGCTACACCTTC. Translation gives CAWSARSPYGYTF.

This clonotype was detected ten times or more. The rearrangement links TRBV7-9 to TRBJ2-3; D uncertain. V lost 3 bases, J lost 6 bases, and 19 bases lay in between. CDR3 length: 16 amino acids. The germline CDR1 and CDR2 sequences are SEHNR and FQNEAQ (reference sequence). The DNA for the CDR3 is TGTGCCAGCAGCTTTAACGTAGTCCCAGAAGGGGATACGCAGTATTTT. Translating it yields CASSFNVVPEGDTQYF.

In this sample, this clonotype turned up many times. The V call is TRBV28, the J call TRBJ2-1; 13 bases match TRBD2. The CDR3 loop spans 16 amino acids. The junction had 4 bases not matched to a gene; V was cut back by 5 bases and J by 3 bases. Per germline, CDR1 MDHEN and CDR2 SYDVKM. Here the CDR3 reads CASSVTSGGHYNEQFF. CDR3 nucleotides: TGTGCCAGCAGTGTGACTAGCGGGGGGCACTACAATGAGCAGTTCTTC.

In its sample, this clonotype was seen many times. J is TRBJ1-5 and V is TRBV3-1; 7 nucleotides agree with TRBD1. This CDR3 is built from 17 residues. CDR1 LGHDT and CDR2 YNNKEL come from the germline V gene (reference sequence). Trimming at V came to 5 bases and at J to 2 bases, leaving 12 bases not matched to a gene. For the CDR3, the DNA is TGTGCCAGCAGCAAAGGGGGAGGGGGCTACGGCAATCAGCCCCAGCATTTT. Its protein product is CASSKGGGGYGNQPQHF.

This clonotype was seen ten or more times. The rearrangement joins TRBV29-1 to TRBJ1-1; TRBD1 is a possible D gene (5 bases). CDR3 length: 11 residues. V gave up 7 bases and J gave up 8 bases, with 14 bases separating them. Per germline, CDR1 SQVTM and CDR2 ANQGSEA. The DNA of the CDR3 is TGCAGCGCCCATCGGGGCCAGGAAGCTTTCTTT. It is translated as CSAHRGQEAFF.

This clonotype was seen repeatedly, ten times or more. V is TRBV20-1 and J is TRBJ1-6; 12 bases map to TRBD1. The CDR3 runs 14 residues. Germline CDR1 DFQATT, CDR2 SNEGSKA (reference sequence). The V and J ends lost 6 bases and 8 bases, in that order; junction bases with no gene match: 5. The CDR3 loop reads CSAPGTGGHSPLHF. DNA of the CDR3: TGCAGTGCGCCCGGGACAGGGGGCCATTCACCCCTCCACTTT.

This clonotype is labeled as medium-sized (0.01 to 0.1%). The rearrangement links TRBV29-1 to TRBJ1-1, with D uncertain. Trimming took 3 bases from V and 5 from J, leaving 7 bases between them. Germline values: CDR1 SQVTM, CDR2 ANQGSEA. The CDR3 length is 11 residues. In nucleotides, the CDR3 is TGCAGCGTTGAGAAGCGGACTGAAGCTTTCTTT. Amino acids: CSVEKRTEAFF.

There are many counts of this clonotype. This chain connects TRBV20-1 to TRBJ2-1; TRBD2 matches at 10 bases. V lost 5 bases to trimming and J lost 0 bases; unmatched junction nucleotides: 13. The CDR3 loop spans 18 amino acids. Germline lookup yields CDR1 DFQATT and CDR2 SNEGSKA (reference sequence). Here the CDR3 reads CSAPPVQASGGSYNEQFF. CDR3 coding DNA: TGCAGTGCTCCCCCCGTCCAGGCTAGCGGGGGCTCCTACAATGAGCAGTTCTTC.

There are many counts of this clonotype. V and J are TRBV5-1 and TRBJ1-6; TRBD1 matches at 9 bases. This CDR3 comprises 16 residues. CDR1 SGHRS and CDR2 YFSETQ come from the germline V gene. With V trimmed by 0 bases and J by 9 bases, 7 bases remained unmatched. CDR3 protein: CASSLAGDRDLSPLHF. The DNA of the CDR3 is TGCGCCAGCAGCTTGGCCGGGGACAGGGATCTTTCACCCCTCCACTTT. Supplemented by reference TRBV5-1 and TRBJ1-6, the full variable domain reads KAGVTQTPRYLIKTRGQQVTLSCSPISGHRSVSWYQQTPGQGLQFLFEYFSETQRNKGNFPGRFSGRQFSNSRSEMNVSTLELGDSALYLCASSLAGDRDLSPLHFGNGTRLTVT.